The entry below describes one TCR beta chain. Its antigen is not identified. Deletions cut 0 bases from V and 4 bases from J, with 7 bases between. Germline assignment: CDR1 SGHAT and CDR2 FQNNGV. This CDR3 has 14 residues. The data were obtained in a study of cytomegalovirus exposure and HLA in healthy donors. Findings and caveats of the study: Researchers catalogued roughly 170 TCR beta chains as cytomegalovirus-associated. Later analysis suggested links between common viral pathogens and several top significant clusters.

Vbeta (60) and Jbeta (13) primers were used in the PCR. Produced via immunoSEQ multiplex PCR; TCRdb's table is partial and in-frame only. The sample lists some 120,000 clones; 70% to 80% were seen once. The specimen sequenced was PBMCs. This receptor was obtained from a man under 40 in good health and CMV-seronegative. The rearrangement joins TRBV11-2 to TRBJ2-1; D is ambiguous. The CDR3: CASSLEAVYNEQFF. As DNA, the CDR3 is TGTGCCAGCAGCTTAGAGGCAGTATACAATGAGCAGTTCTTC.